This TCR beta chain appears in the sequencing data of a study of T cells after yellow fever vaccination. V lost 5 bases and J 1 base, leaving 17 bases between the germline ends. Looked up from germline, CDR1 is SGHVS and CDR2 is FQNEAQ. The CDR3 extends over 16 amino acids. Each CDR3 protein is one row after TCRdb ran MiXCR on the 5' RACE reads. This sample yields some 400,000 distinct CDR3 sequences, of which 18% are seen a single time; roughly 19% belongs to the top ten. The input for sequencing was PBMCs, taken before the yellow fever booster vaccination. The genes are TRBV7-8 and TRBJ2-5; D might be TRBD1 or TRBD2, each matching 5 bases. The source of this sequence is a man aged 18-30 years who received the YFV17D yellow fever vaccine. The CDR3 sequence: CASSASARDGQETQYF. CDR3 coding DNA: TGTGCCAGCAGCGCATCGGCTCGGGACGGCCAAGAGACCCAGTACTTC.